This passage covers 8 T cell receptor beta chains from one sample sequenced in a study of technical replicates of blood from several donors. Generated by immunoSEQ multiplex PCR, the TCRdb table keeps only in-frame clones and is missing some. The sample contains around 63,000 clones, over 90% of which appear only once. Specimen: PBMCs. These receptor sequences come from a human donor in good health. Some clones in this sample may be carry-over from other donors' samples.

The CDR3 nucleotides read TGTGCCTGGAGTGCGGGAGTGTGGGCAGATACGCAGTATTTT. Translating it yields CAWSAGVWADTQYF. The chain has TRBV30 and TRBJ2-3; TRBD2 is a possible D gene (6 bases). CDR1 GTSNPN and CDR2 SVGIG come from the germline V gene (reference sequence). CDR3 length: 14 amino acids. Trimming took off 1 base at V and 4 bases at J, with 12 bases between the two ends.

The V gene is TRBV29-1, the J gene TRBJ1-4; D not certain. The germline V and J ends were trimmed by 4 bases and 8 bases, with 11 bases remaining between them. CDR3 length: 12 residues. CDR1 SQVTM and CDR2 ANQGSEA come from the germline V gene. In DNA form, the CDR3 reads TGCAGCGTTGCTGGGGAGGGCGAAAAACTGTTTTTT. Its translation is CSVAGEGEKLFF.

A few counts support this clone. The CDR3 region is CASSQTRGRADTQYF. The CDR3 nucleotides are TGCGCCAGCAGCCAAACCCGGGGGAGGGCAGATACGCAGTATTTT. The chain couples TRBV4-3 to TRBJ2-3; TRBD2 matches at 7 bases. The CDR3 is 15 amino acids. The J segment lost 4 bases and the V segment lost 2 bases, leaving 6 bases of the junction unmatched. CDR1 and CDR2 (germline): LGHNA, YSLEER.

The chain employs TRBV4-3 and TRBJ2-3, with a weak D call TRBD2 (6 bases). The length of the CDR3 is 15 residues. Trimming took 2 bases from V and 4 from J, leaving 13 bases between them. CDR1 is LGHNA and CDR2 is YSLEER in the germline V gene. The CDR3 DNA reads TGCGCCAGCAGCCAAAGGGTGGAGGGAGCAGATACGCAGTATTTT. Protein: CASSQRVEGADTQYF.

Here the CDR3 reads CASRQGQTAYEQYF. CDR3 nucleotide sequence: TGTGCCAGCAGGCAGGGACAGACCGCCTACGAGCAGTACTTC. The chain employs TRBV27 and TRBJ2-7; 7 bases align to TRBD1. V gave up 6 bases and J gave up 2 bases; unmatched junction bases: 7. Germline-derived CDR1 and CDR2 are MNHEY and SMNVEV (reference sequence). This CDR3 has 14 amino acids.

The chain uses TRBV4-3 and TRBJ1-2; the match to TRBD1 covers 11 bases. V gave up 0 bases and J gave up 4 bases; unmatched junction bases: 7. Germline V gene sequence: CDR1 LGHNA, CDR2 YSLEER. CDR3 length: 17 amino acids. The CDR3 coding sequence is TGCGCCAGCAGCCAAGATACCCGGACAGGGGGCGTCTATGGCTACACCTTC. It translates to CASSQDTRTGGVYGYTF.

This rearrangement joins TRBV25-1 to TRBJ2-7; 9 positions match TRBD2. The CDR3 totals 12 residues. The J segment lost 9 bases and the V segment lost 8 bases, leaving 8 bases of the junction unmatched. Germline V lookup: CDR1 MGHDK, CDR2 SYGVNS. As DNA, the CDR3 is TGTGCCAGCGATGGCGGGAGGGAGTTGCAGTACTTC. Translated, it gives CASDGGRELQYF.

The chain carries TRBV5-1 and TRBJ2-5, with D possibly being TRBD1 (6 bases). This CDR3 contains 14 residues. V was shortened by 1 base and J by 0 bases, with 7 bases between the two germline ends. Germline V lookup: CDR1 SGHRS, CDR2 YFSETQ. This CDR3 is CASSLRDNQETQYF. CDR3 bases: TGCGCCAGCAGCTTGAGGGACAACCAAGAGACCCAGTACTTC.